One sample yielded the 9 T cell receptor beta chains listed below, sequenced in a study of CD8 T cells in ankylosing spondylitis. TCRdb reprocessed the 5' RACE reads via MiXCR and lists one record per CDR3 protein. The sample includes fewer than 200,000 distinct CDR3 sequences, 18% of them seen just once. Specimen: blood, either unsorted or a sorted T cell fraction (not recorded which). These TCRs come from a male donor under 30 with ankylosing spondylitis or in good health (not recorded which).

The CDR3 DNA follows: TGTGCCAGCACTAACGGTGCAGCAACGCACAATGAGCAGTTCTTC. The encoded protein is CASTNGAATHNEQFF. The V and J genes are TRBV27 and TRBJ2-1, with D hard to call. Trimming cost V 7 bases and J 5 bases, with 18 bases left between them. Germline-derived CDR1 and CDR2 are MNHEY and SMNVEV (reference sequence). The CDR3 loop spans 15 amino acids.

This clonotype has at least ten counts. V and J are TRBV21-1 and TRBJ1-5; TRBD1, the table's D call, lacks a check against the DNA. TRBV21-1 is designated a pseudogene. This CDR3 comprises 13 residues. This CDR3 is CASAGAGNQPQHF. CDR3 nucleotide sequence: TGTGCCAGTGCAGGGGCGGGCAATCAGCCCCAGCATTTT.

This clonotype was seen a few times. The chain couples TRBV6-2 or TRBV6-3 to TRBJ2-4, with TRBD1 matching 9 bases. Per the germline V gene, CDR1 is MNHEY and CDR2 is SVGEGT. The CDR3 covers 15 residues. V was pared by 8 bases and J by 6 bases, with 11 bases of the junction left unmatched. CDR3 nucleotides: TGTGCCAGCCGCCGGGGAGGACAGGGGAGAAACATTCAGTACTTC. Residues: CASRRGGQGRNIQYF.

In its sample, this clonotype was seen many times. The chain employs TRBV28 and TRBJ2-1; 7 bases agree with TRBD2. This CDR3 region has 15 residues. Germline CDR1 and CDR2: MDHEN and SYDVKM. J lost 1 base, V lost 5 bases, and 5 bases had no gene match. DNA of the CDR3: TGTGCCAGCAGTCCCCCCGGGAGGTCCTACAATGAGCAGTTCTTC. It translates to CASSPPGRSYNEQFF.

This clonotype was found many times. The rearrangement links TRBV6-5 to TRBJ2-2; D is possibly TRBD2 (5 bases). V dropped 8 bases and J dropped 5 bases, with 21 bases sitting between them. CDR1 is MNHEY, CDR2 SVGAGI, per germline. The CDR3 totals 16 residues. The CDR3 DNA sequence: TGTGCCAGCCCACCCTCGGCGGGCGAAAGGACCGGGGAGCTGTTTTTT. It encodes CASPPSAGERTGELFF.

This chain uses TRBV2 with TRBJ2-7, with 8 nucleotides matching TRBD1. The CDR3 covers 14 residues. Germline lookup yields CDR1 SNHLY and CDR2 FYNNEI. The ends lost 6 bases at V and 3 bases at J; junction bases unmatched: 7. Here the CDR3 DNA reads TGTGCCAGCAGCGATACCACAGGGGGCTACGAGCAGTACTTC. This gives the protein CASSDTTGGYEQYF.

This clonotype was seen more than once but under ten times. The chain couples TRBV11-3 to TRBJ2-1; 10 bases are shared with TRBD2. CDR1 is SGHNT, CDR2 YENEEA, per germline. CDR3 length: 16 amino acids. The V segment lost 1 base and the J segment 9 bases; nucleotides outside the gene matches: 9. The CDR3 spells CASSLGITSGTGEQFF. The CDR3 DNA sequence: TGTGCCAGCAGCTTAGGCATCACTAGCGGGACGGGTGAGCAGTTCTTC.

V and J are TRBV18 and TRBJ2-1, with TRBD2 matching 15 bases. CDR3 length: 18 amino acids. V dropped 6 bases and J dropped 2; count of bases not matched to a gene: 8. The germline V gene has CDR1 KGHSH and CDR2 LQKENI. CDR3 DNA: TGTGCCAGCTCCACGGGACTAGCGGGAGGATCTGCCTACAATGAGCAGTTCTTC. It is translated as CASSTGLAGGSAYNEQFF.

The chain is built from TRBV19 and TRBJ1-2; 9 bases line up with TRBD1. V shed 5 bases and J 2 bases; nucleotides not matched to a gene: 9. CDR3 length: 16 residues. Germline loops: CDR1 LNHDA, CDR2 SQIVND (reference sequence). CDR3 bases: TGTGCCAGTAGTCTTCACCTTACAGGGGGCAACTATGGCTACACCTTC. Translated, it gives CASSLHLTGGNYGYTF.